This T cell receptor (beta chain) was observed in a study of OX40 agonist ivuxolimab in advanced cancers. Sequencing was performed with immunoSEQ multiplex PCR; in TCRdb, only in-frame clones are kept and a portion is missing. The sample lists some 50,000 clones; about four fifths were seen once. This clone appeared a single time. The CDR3 runs 22 residues. The V segment lost 4 bases and the J segment 1 base; nucleotides outside the gene matches: 23. CDR1 is MNHEY, CDR2 SMNVEV, per germline (reference sequence). This specimen consisted of CD4+ or CD8+ T cells sorted from blood, obtained in a trial of the OX40 agonist ivuxolimab. The source of this sequence is an adult with an advanced solid tumor such as melanoma, head and neck, liver or kidney cancer. The rearrangement uses TRBV27 and TRBJ2-3; TRBD1 aligns across 10 bases. The CDR3 DNA reads TGTGCCAGCAGTTCTATGTGGGTTAGGGACAGGGGACTTCAATTCCGCACAGATACGCAGTATTTT. This gives the protein CASSSMWVRDRGLQFRTDTQYF.